A single T cell receptor (beta chain) is shown here with its context. Its antigen is undetermined. This entry belongs to a study of vaccination effects on CD4 cells after COVID-19. TCRdb keeps only in-frame clones here, not all; method: immunoSEQ multiplex PCR. The sample comprises 55,000 to 75,000 clones, 65% to 85% of which are singletons, and approximately 2.6% rests with the top ten. Peptide-pool stimulation followed by sequencing identified expanded antigen-specific CD4+ clonotypes in the ViraFEST assay. CD4+ T cell isolation took place after 10 days of culture. Nucleocapsid antibodies stayed negative before and after vaccination, showing no earlier SARS-CoV-2 infection. The TCR originated in a human donor who received a COVID-19 vaccine. Sequenced material: CD4+ T cells from PBMCs cultured with HCoV-NL63 spike peptides, taken before COVID-19 vaccination.

Here the CDR3 reads CASSQVLFGTENSPLHF. As DNA, the CDR3 is TGCGCCAGCAGCCAAGTTCTGTTTGGGACAGAGAATTCACCCCTCCACTTT. The J gene is TRBJ1-6, the V gene TRBV4-1; TRBD1 matches at 7 bases. Germline assignment: CDR1 MGHRA and CDR2 YSYEKL. V trimming: 1 base; J trimming: 7 bases; junction bases outside the gene matches: 10. The CDR3 has 17 residues.